This T cell receptor (beta chain) derives from a study of cytomegalovirus exposure and HLA in healthy donors. In the PCR, 60 Vbeta and 13 Jbeta primers were used. Data came from immunoSEQ multiplex PCR; TCRdb stores just in-frame clones and leaves some out. The sample records about 110,000 clones, roughly 82% being singletons. Worth noting for this clone: Its antigen remains unknown.

Points from the study as a whole: Later analysis associated a missense DCLRE1C variant with TCR beta V- and J-gene trimming. Most CMV-associated TCR beta chains appeared HLA-restricted in a later analysis. A prior analysis recorded that most TCR beta V segments were productive about 87% or about 30% of the time.

V lost 0 bases to trimming and J lost 8 bases, with 16 bases between them. This CDR3 is 15 amino acids long. The germline V gene has CDR1 SGHTA and CDR2 FQGNSA. Sequencing used PBMCs. The rearrangement uses TRBV7-2 and TRBJ1-2, with a weak D call TRBD1 (5 bases). The sequence was obtained from a woman between 45 and 65 years old in good health and CMV-seropositive. Here the CDR3 reads CASSLALTGVDGYTF. The CDR3 DNA reads TGTGCCAGCAGCTTAGCGCTTACGGGGGTAGACGGCTACACCTTC.